The clone carrying this TCR beta chain was counted ten times or more. These data are taken from a study of human T cells and chemical hapten exposure. Regarding time point: pre-sensitization, week 0. Stated treatment: therapeutic diphenylcyclopropenone sensitization with weekly scalp DPC. V lost 4 bases to trimming and J lost 4 bases, with 13 bases between them. CDR3 size: 14 residues. TCRdb re-called the RACE reads with MiXCR, one entry per CDR3 protein. Of 55,000 to 75,000 distinct CDR3 sequences in the sample, around 7% are singletons; the top ten hold over 1.5%. The input for sequencing was whole blood, taken in connection with sensitization to the hapten diphenylcyclopropenone (DPC). The clonotype originates from a woman aged 25-40 years with alopecia areata. Some clones in this sample may be carry-over from other donors' samples. The V and J genes are TRBV12-3 or TRBV12-4 and TRBJ1-1; TRBD1 might be the D (6 bases). CDR3 loop: CASSSQGISTEAFF. The CDR3 region has the DNA TGTGCCAGCAGTTCCCAGGGGATAAGCACTGAAGCTTTCTTT.